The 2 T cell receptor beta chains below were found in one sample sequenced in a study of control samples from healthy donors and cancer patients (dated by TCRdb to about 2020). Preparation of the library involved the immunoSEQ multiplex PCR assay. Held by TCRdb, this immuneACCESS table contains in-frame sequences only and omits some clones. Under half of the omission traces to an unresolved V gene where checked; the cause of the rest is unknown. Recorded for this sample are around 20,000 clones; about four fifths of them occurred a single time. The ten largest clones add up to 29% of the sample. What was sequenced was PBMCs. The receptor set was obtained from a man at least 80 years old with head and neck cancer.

CDR3 in DNA: TGTGCCAGCAAGAAGGGACAGGGAGGGGAGACCCAGTACTTC. Residues: CASKKGQGGETQYF. The rearrangement joins TRBV2 to TRBJ2-5; 9 bases map to TRBD1. Germline CDR1 SNHLY, CDR2 FYNNEI. With V trimmed by 7 bases and J by 5 bases, 8 bases remained unmatched. The CDR3 sequence is 14 residues long.

CDR3 in DNA: TGTGCCAGCAGCCAGACTGGCCAGGGGAACGAGCAGTACTTC. Residues: CASSQTGQGNEQYF. This chain connects TRBV11-2 to TRBJ2-7; possible D gene TRBD1, 6 bases. V lost 5 bases to trimming and J lost 5 bases, with 16 bases between them. The CDR3 spans 14 residues. Germline CDR1 SGHAT, CDR2 FQNNGV.